A single sample is the source of the 7 T cell receptor beta chains below, sequenced in a study of human T cells and chemical hapten exposure. As to time point: pre-sensitization, week 0. Treatment reported: therapeutic diphenylcyclopropenone sensitization with weekly scalp DPC. MiXCR, applied by TCRdb to the RACE reads, yields one record per CDR3 protein. This table holds fewer than 70,000 distinct CDR3 sequences, roughly 9.7% found once. Sequenced material: whole blood, taken in connection with sensitization to the hapten diphenylcyclopropenone (DPC). The source is a woman in her 50s with alopecia areata. Some clones in this sample may be carry-over from other donors' samples.

This clonotype was counted ten times or more. The chain is built from TRBV7-2 and TRBJ2-7; D is perhaps TRBD1 or TRBD2 (6 bases each). V lost 7 bases and J 2 bases, leaving 15 bases between the germline ends. CDR1 is SGHTA and CDR2 is FQGNSA in the germline V gene. The CDR3 sequence is 14 residues long. CDR3 in amino acids: CASTRGAPTYEQYF. DNA for the CDR3: TGTGCCAGCACTAGGGGGGCTCCTACCTACGAGCAGTACTTC.

This clonotype was counted between two and nine times. V gene TRBV28 combines with J gene TRBJ2-3; no definite D call. V was cut by 4 bases and J by 2 bases, with 7 bases left in between. Germline CDR1 and CDR2: MDHEN and SYDVKM. The CDR3 length is 13 residues. CDR3 DNA: TGTGCCAGCAGTTACCAGAACACAGATACGCAGTATTTT. This codes for CASSYQNTDTQYF.

The rearrangement joins TRBV2 to TRBJ1-4; D remains unclear. The CDR3 consists of 11 residues. V shed 6 bases and J shed 8 bases, with 7 bases lying between them. Per the germline V gene, CDR1 is SNHLY and CDR2 is FYNNEI. CDR3 sequence reads: CASRRGEKLFF. CDR3 bases: TGTGCCAGCAGGAGAGGAGAAAAACTGTTTTTT.

A few counts support this clonotype. This chain uses TRBV5-6 with TRBJ2-1; 12 bases align to TRBD2. Germline V gene lookup returns CDR1 SGHDT and CDR2 YYEEEE. The V gene end was trimmed by 4 bases and the J gene end by 9 bases; junction bases not matched to a gene: 2. The CDR3 consists of 13 residues. The CDR3, as DNA: TGTGCCAGCAGCAGACTAGCGGGAGTTGAGCAGTTCTTC. Protein sequence: CASSRLAGVEQFF.

This clonotype came up a few times. The chain joins TRBV7-2 to TRBJ2-6, with TRBD2 matching 7 bases. Per germline, CDR1 SGHTA and CDR2 FQGNSA. The CDR3 has 16 amino acids. J was trimmed by 0 bases and V by 4 bases; bases with no gene match: 3. The DNA of the CDR3 is TGTGCCAGCAGCTCTAGCGGAAGCTCTGGGGCCAACGTCCTGACTTTC. It is translated as CASSSSGSSGANVLTF.

This clonotype occurred many times. The chain combines TRBV20-1 with TRBJ2-2, with TRBD2 matching 7 bases. Germline V gives CDR1 DFQATT, CDR2 SNEGSKA (reference sequence). The trim removed 6 bases at V and 6 bases at J, leaving 16 bases unmatched. CDR3 length: 16 amino acids. DNA of the CDR3: TGCAGTGCCTTTGATTACTCGGCGGGGGTGGCCGGGGAGCTGTTTTTT. Its protein is CSAFDYSAGVAGELFF.

The sample holds a few counts of this clonotype. V is TRBV7-9 and J is TRBJ2-5, with D possibly matching TRBD1 (6 bases). V was shortened by 3 bases and J by 4 bases, with 12 bases between the two germline ends. This CDR3 is 14 amino acids long. Germline values: CDR1 SEHNR, CDR2 FQNEAQ (reference sequence). The CDR3 DNA sequence: TGTGCCAGCAGCTTTATAACAGGGATAGAGACCCAGTACTTC. Translated: CASSFITGIETQYF.